These 22 T cell receptor beta chains were sequenced from one sample in a study of spatial heterogeneity in lung cancer. TCRdb fed the 5' RACE reads into MiXCR, producing one record per CDR3 protein. The sample lists roughly 100,000 distinct CDR3 sequences; around 10% were seen once. The sample's time point: sample taken at primary tumor resection. The study sequenced unsorted whole RNA from tumor, nontumor lung or frozen PBMC. Sequenced material: PBMCs, taken at surgery. The receptors were gathered from a male donor with early-stage non-small cell lung cancer.

Details on this clonotype: This clone may be a read error of a much larger clone one base away. The chain recombines TRBV5-1 with TRBJ2-6; 7 bases map to TRBD1. The CDR3 has 17 residues. The V gene's germline CDR1 is SGHRS and CDR2 YFSETQ. With 3 bases clipped from V and 2 bases from J, the junction kept 8 bases outside the gene matches. Here the CDR3 reads CASSWDSYSTGANVLTF. The CDR3 DNA is TGCGCCAGCAGCTGGGACAGCTATTCGACTGGGGCCAACGTCCTGACTTTC.

This chain joins TRBV5-1 and TRBJ2-1; 7 bases align to TRBD2. V shed 4 bases and J 7 bases; nucleotides not matched to a gene: 17. The CDR3 spans 17 residues. The germline gives CDR1 SGHRS, CDR2 YFSETQ. The CDR3 bases are TGCGCCAGCAGCACCGCCCCAAGCGGGGTGGGTGGGAATGAGCAGTTCTTC. Its translation is CASSTAPSGVGGNEQFF. Filled out from reference TRBV5-1 and TRBJ2-1, the complete variable domain reads KAGVTQTPRYLIKTRGQQVTLSCSPISGHRSVSWYQQTPGQGLQFLFEYFSETQRNKGNFPGRFSGRQFSNSRSEMNVSTLELGDSALYLCASSTAPSGVGGNEQFFGPGTRLTVL.

J is TRBJ2-7 and V is TRBV20-1, with 11 bases aligning to TRBD2. Germline V gene sequence: CDR1 DFQATT, CDR2 SNEGSKA (reference sequence). The CDR3 spans 13 residues. V gave up 3 bases and J gave up 5 bases; unmatched junction bases: 3. CDR3 protein: CSARRLAGNEQYF. The CDR3 bases are TGCAGTGCTAGGCGACTAGCGGGAAACGAGCAGTACTTC.

This clonotype showed up many times. The chain is built from TRBV5-4 and TRBJ2-3; the D gene is possibly TRBD1 (6 bases). The CDR3 loop spans 15 amino acids. V was shortened by 4 bases and J by 4 bases, with 16 bases between the two germline ends. Germline V gene lookup returns CDR1 SGHNT and CDR2 YYREEE (reference sequence). The CDR3 is CASSLGTFRADTQYF. Here the CDR3 DNA reads TGTGCCAGCAGCCTAGGGACATTCCGAGCAGATACGCAGTATTTT.

Many counts were recorded for this clonotype. The chain uses TRBV5-1 and TRBJ1-3; TRBD1 is a possible D gene (5 bases). V shed 4 bases and J shed 1 base, with 15 bases lying between them. Germline V lookup: CDR1 SGHRS, CDR2 YFSETQ. CDR3 length equals 16 residues. CDR3 amino acids: CASSPFPGSSGNTIYF. CDR3 nucleotide sequence: TGCGCCAGCAGCCCCTTCCCAGGGTCTTCTGGAAACACCATATATTTT. The variable domain in full, completed from reference TRBV5-1 and TRBJ1-3, reads KAGVTQTPRYLIKTRGQQVTLSCSPISGHRSVSWYQQTPGQGLQFLFEYFSETQRNKGNFPGRFSGRQFSNSRSEMNVSTLELGDSALYLCASSPFPGSSGNTIYFGEGSWLTVV.

This clonotype has a count of ten or more. V gene TRBV7-6 combines with J gene TRBJ1-1; D gene unclear. CDR1 and CDR2 from the germline V gene are SGHVS and FNYEAQ. Trimming pared 0 bases from V and 0 bases from J, leaving 5 bases between. The CDR3 totals 14 residues. The CDR3 is CASSLAGMNTEAFF. The CDR3 DNA reads as TGTGCCAGCAGCTTAGCAGGGATGAACACTGAAGCTTTCTTT.

In this sample, this clonotype turned up a few times. V usage is TRBV5-1 and J usage is TRBJ1-2, with TRBD1 as a possible D gene (6 bases). The CDR3 is made up of 15 amino acids. Looked up from germline, CDR1 is SGHRS and CDR2 is YFSETQ. Trimming left V 4 bases short and J 0 bases short, with 13 bases between. CDR3 DNA sequence: TGCGCCAGCAGCCCCGGGACACTTACTAACTATGGCTACACCTTC. Translated, it gives CASSPGTLTNYGYTF.

V is TRBV2 and J is TRBJ2-1; the D gene is possibly TRBD2 (6 bases). V lost 7 bases to trimming and J lost 4 bases, with 20 bases between them. CDR3 length equals 16 residues. Germline V lookup: CDR1 SNHLY, CDR2 FYNNEI. CDR3 loop: CASTRSDGLPYNEQFF. DNA for the CDR3: TGTGCCAGCACCCGAAGCGATGGACTACCTTACAATGAGCAGTTCTTC.

The chain carries TRBV21-1 and TRBJ2-7; TRBD1, the table's D call, lacks a check against the DNA. TRBV21-1 is tagged as a pseudogene. CDR3 length: 17 amino acids. In DNA, the CDR3 is TGTGCCAGCAGCAAAGGGGCAGGGGTGTACCCAGGGTACGAGCAGTACTTC. Encoded protein: CASSKGAGVYPGYEQYF.

The chain is built from TRBV28 and TRBJ2-2; 13 bases line up with TRBD2. This CDR3 comprises 17 residues. After removal of 6 bases from V and 5 bases from J, the junction contained 9 bases not matched to a gene. Germline CDR1 MDHEN, CDR2 SYDVKM. The CDR3 nucleotides are TGTGCCAGCAGGGGTGGACTAGCGGGGGTTCCTACCGGGGAGCTGTTTTTT. This translates into CASRGGLAGVPTGELFF.

This clonotype was seen a handful of times. The chain employs TRBV29-1 and TRBJ2-3; D gene unclear. Trimming took off 4 bases at V and 4 bases at J, with 6 bases between the two ends. The CDR3 has 11 residues. From germline, CDR1 is SQVTM and CDR2 ANQGSEA. The CDR3 loop reads CSVGEADTQYF. DNA of the CDR3: TGCAGCGTTGGAGAGGCAGATACGCAGTATTTT.

This clonotype was recorded many times. The chain links TRBV10-3 to TRBJ2-4; D gene ambiguous. Germline loops: CDR1 ENHRY, CDR2 SYGVKD. This CDR3 spans 13 amino acids. V shed 2 bases and J shed 6 bases, with 8 bases lying between them. The chain's CDR3 is CAISEPLSNIQYF. The DNA of the CDR3 is TGTGCCATCAGTGAGCCTCTTTCAAACATTCAGTACTTC.

The table lists this clonotype with many counts. V is TRBV20-1 and J is TRBJ2-7; D gene unclear. With 3 bases removed from V and 6 bases from J, the gap between germline ends came to 18 bases. The CDR3 runs 14 residues. Per germline, CDR1 DFQATT and CDR2 SNEGSKA (reference sequence). The CDR3, as DNA: TGCAGTGCTAGTTCCCCGTCCAACATCGGCGAGCAGTACTTC. Its protein is CSASSPSNIGEQYF.

In this sample, this clonotype turned up a few times. Written as DNA, the CDR3 is TGTGCCAGCAGCTCTCCGGGGCTGAACACCGGGGAGCTGTTTTTT. It specifies CASSSPGLNTGELFF. This sequence joins TRBV12-3 or TRBV12-4 and TRBJ2-2; perhaps D is TRBD1 or TRBD2 (5 bases each). V lost 6 bases and J lost 1, with 12 bases in between. CDR3 size: 15 residues.

This clonotype was seen only a few times. The chain has TRBV12-3 or TRBV12-4 and TRBJ2-3, with TRBD1 matching 7 bases. This CDR3 is 15 amino acids long. The trim removed 5 bases at V and 5 bases at J, leaving 10 bases unmatched. The DNA for the CDR3 is TGTGCCAGCAGTCCCATTCGACAGGGTGGAGATACGCAGTATTTT. It yields the protein CASSPIRQGGDTQYF.

The V call is TRBV18, the J call TRBJ1-1, with D unclear. This CDR3 contains 12 residues. Germline V lookup: CDR1 KGHSH, CDR2 LQKENI. The V and J ends lost 3 bases and 1 base respectively, with 3 bases between them. The CDR3 loop is CASSPANTEAFF. In DNA form, the CDR3 reads TGTGCCAGCTCACCGGCGAACACTGAAGCTTTCTTT.

Details on this clonotype: A much larger clonotype is one base distant, so this may be a read error. CDR3 coding DNA: TGCGCCAGCAGCCATGAATGGAGTAGCGGGGGCCTAGCGGGCGACCTGACCCAGTACTTC. Residues: CASSHEWSSGGLAGDLTQYF. The gene calls are TRBV4-3 and TRBJ2-5; 9 nucleotides match TRBD2. Germline CDR1 is LGHNA and CDR2 is YSLEER. V gave up 3 bases and J gave up 7 bases; unmatched junction bases: 24. The length of the CDR3 is 20 residues.

There are a few counts of this clonotype. V usage is TRBV24-1 and J usage is TRBJ2-3; D remains ambiguous. CDR1 and CDR2 from the germline V gene are KGHDR and SFDVKD. Trimming cost V 3 bases and J 5 bases, with 5 bases left between them. The CDR3 totals 12 residues. The CDR3 nucleotides read TGTGCCACCAGTGATGAGTTAGATACGCAGTATTTT. It specifies CATSDELDTQYF.

This clonotype was counted at least ten times. The chain links TRBV12-5 to TRBJ1-1; D is uncertain. Germline V gene lookup returns CDR1 LGHNT and CDR2 FRNRAP. The V and J ends lost 6 bases and 2 bases respectively, with 13 bases between them. This CDR3 has 14 amino acids. The CDR3 is CASGHVSSNTEAFF. In DNA form, the CDR3 reads TGTGCTAGTGGCCATGTTTCTTCTAACACTGAAGCTTTCTTT.

The chain employs TRBV20-1 and TRBJ2-3; 14 bases are shared with TRBD2. This CDR3 region has 18 residues. The V gene end was trimmed by 4 bases and the J gene end by 6 bases; junction bases not matched to a gene: 15. The V gene's germline CDR1 is DFQATT and CDR2 SNEGSKA (reference sequence). CDR3 protein: CSAKGLKTSGGARDTQYF. CDR3 coding DNA: TGCAGTGCTAAAGGGTTAAAGACTAGCGGGGGGGCCCGGGATACGCAGTATTTT.

V usage is TRBV20-1 and J usage is TRBJ2-4, with D maybe TRBD2 (5 bases). The V and J ends lost 6 bases and 1 base respectively, with 7 bases between them. CDR3 size: 12 residues. Per the germline V gene, CDR1 is DFQATT and CDR2 is SNEGSKA (reference sequence). The CDR3 DNA reads as TGCAGTGCCGGGGAGGCCAAAAACATTCAGTACTTC. This encodes CSAGEAKNIQYF.

J is TRBJ2-1 and V is TRBV10-3; possible D gene TRBD2, 6 bases. Per the germline V gene, CDR1 is ENHRY and CDR2 is SYGVKD. The CDR3 loop spans 14 amino acids. With 4 bases removed from V and 6 bases from J, the gap between germline ends came to 13 bases. The CDR3 coding sequence is TGTGCCATCAGTGTGGGTAGCGGCAGCAATGAGCAGTTCTTC. Translation: CAISVGSGSNEQFF.